Below, 8 T cell receptor beta chains from the same sample are listed, as sequenced in a study of T-cell memory formation after mild COVID-19. TCRdb used MiXCR to reprocess the 5' RACE reads, holding one entry per CDR3 protein. The sample consists of 410,000 or so distinct CDR3 sequences, about 25% of them appearing once. The sample comprised PBMCs or a T cell subset sorted from them (not recorded which). These receptors all come from an adult woman who had mild COVID-19 (a few samples of this study predate the infection). Cell type and time point are not known.

J is TRBJ1-5 and V is TRBV24-1; no reliable D call. The ends were cut back, 2 bases at V and 4 bases at J, with 5 bases in the middle. Germline V gene data show CDR1 as KGHDR and CDR2 as SFDVKD. The CDR3 length is 13 residues. The CDR3 coding sequence is TGTGCCACCAGTGATTACGAGAATCAGCCCCAGCATTTT. Amino acid sequence: CATSDYENQPQHF.

The chain has TRBV9 and TRBJ1-4; 12 positions match TRBD1. CDR1 and CDR2 (germline): SGDLS, YYNGEE. This CDR3 comprises 14 residues. With 3 bases clipped from V and 10 bases from J, the junction kept 4 bases outside the gene matches. CDR3 sequence (DNA): TGTGCCAGCAGCGAGGGACAGGGGGCCGGAAAACTGTTTTTT. It encodes CASSEGQGAGKLFF.

This sequence joins TRBV12-5 and TRBJ2-7; D ambiguous. CDR3 length: 11 amino acids. Germline V gives CDR1 LGHNT, CDR2 FRNRAP. V gave up 1 base and J gave up 4 bases, with 2 bases separating them. CDR3 loop: CASGLGYEQYF. CDR3 nucleotide sequence: TGTGCTAGTGGTTTGGGATACGAGCAGTACTTC.

This clonotype was counted a few times. The chain recombines TRBV7-2 with TRBJ1-1; 7 nucleotides align to TRBD1. The CDR3 spans 15 residues. The V gene's germline CDR1 is SGHTA and CDR2 FQGNSA. The trim removed 5 bases at V and 2 bases at J, leaving 8 bases unmatched. The CDR3 sequence: CASSPRTGTNTEAFF. The CDR3 DNA reads as TGTGCCAGCAGCCCCCGGACAGGAACAAACACTGAAGCTTTCTTT.

The chain combines TRBV7-9 with TRBJ1-6; 9 nucleotides agree with TRBD1. The J segment lost 7 bases and the V segment lost 5 bases, leaving 3 bases of the junction unmatched. Germline loops: CDR1 SEHNR, CDR2 FQNEAQ (reference sequence). The CDR3 is made up of 14 amino acids. The CDR3 sequence: CASSKGQGNSPLHF. CDR3 in DNA: TGTGCCAGCAGCAAGGGACAGGGAAATTCACCCCTCCACTTT.

This clonotype was picked up a small number of times. V and J are TRBV20-1 and TRBJ1-4, with D hard to call. Per the germline V gene, CDR1 is DFQATT and CDR2 is SNEGSKA (reference sequence). This CDR3 region has 13 residues. Between the trimmed V and J ends, which lost 5 bases and 8 bases, there was a span of 15 bases. The CDR3 DNA reads TGCAGTGCTCCCGACGGCCCCAACGAAAAACTGTTTTTT. The encoded protein is CSAPDGPNEKLFF.

In its sample, this clonotype was seen a few times. The chain recombines TRBV20-1 with TRBJ1-1; D is unresolved. The CDR3 covers 13 residues. The V end lost 6 bases, the J end lost 4 bases, and 15 bases lay between the germline ends. Germline V gene lookup returns CDR1 DFQATT and CDR2 SNEGSKA (reference sequence). In DNA, the CDR3 is TGCAGTGCGGACGAGGGTCGCGGCACTGAAGCTTTCTTT. Encoded protein: CSADEGRGTEAFF.

The chain links TRBV4-3 to TRBJ2-1; tentatively, D is TRBD1 (5 bases). Germline CDR1 is LGHNA and CDR2 is YSLEER. Deletions cut 4 bases from V and 0 bases from J, with 16 bases between. CDR3 length equals 17 residues. This CDR3 is CASSPLQGLDSYNEQFF. The CDR3 nucleotides are TGCGCCAGCAGCCCACTTCAGGGTTTAGACTCCTACAATGAGCAGTTCTTC.